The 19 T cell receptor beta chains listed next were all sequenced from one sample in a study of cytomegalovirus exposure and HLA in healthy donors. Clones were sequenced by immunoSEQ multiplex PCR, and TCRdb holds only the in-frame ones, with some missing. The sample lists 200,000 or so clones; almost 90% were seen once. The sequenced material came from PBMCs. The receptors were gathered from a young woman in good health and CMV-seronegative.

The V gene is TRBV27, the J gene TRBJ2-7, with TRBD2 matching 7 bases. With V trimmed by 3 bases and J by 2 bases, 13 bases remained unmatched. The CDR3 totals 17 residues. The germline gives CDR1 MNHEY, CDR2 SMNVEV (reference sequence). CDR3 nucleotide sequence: TGTGCCAGCAGTTTGTCTTTGGGAGGGTATCCTCCCTACGAGCAGTACTTC. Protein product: CASSLSLGGYPPYEQYF.

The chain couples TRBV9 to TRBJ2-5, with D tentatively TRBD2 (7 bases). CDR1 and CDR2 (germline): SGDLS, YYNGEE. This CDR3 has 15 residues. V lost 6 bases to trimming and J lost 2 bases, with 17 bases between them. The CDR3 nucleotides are TGTGCCAGCACAGAGGGGGGGGCAAGTCAAGAGACCCAGTACTTC. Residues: CASTEGGASQETQYF.

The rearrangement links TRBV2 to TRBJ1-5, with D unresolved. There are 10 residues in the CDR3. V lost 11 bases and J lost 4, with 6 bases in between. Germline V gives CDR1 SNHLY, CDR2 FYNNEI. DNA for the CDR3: TGTGCCGCGGGAAATCAGCCCCAGCATTTT. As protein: CAAGNQPQHF.

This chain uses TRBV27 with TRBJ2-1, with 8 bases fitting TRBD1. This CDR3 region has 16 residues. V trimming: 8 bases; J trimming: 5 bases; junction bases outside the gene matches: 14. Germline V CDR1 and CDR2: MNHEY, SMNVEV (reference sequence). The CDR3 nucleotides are TGTGCCAGCTCCGTGATCGCGGGACAGGCCAACAATGAGCAGTTCTTC. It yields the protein CASSVIAGQANNEQFF.

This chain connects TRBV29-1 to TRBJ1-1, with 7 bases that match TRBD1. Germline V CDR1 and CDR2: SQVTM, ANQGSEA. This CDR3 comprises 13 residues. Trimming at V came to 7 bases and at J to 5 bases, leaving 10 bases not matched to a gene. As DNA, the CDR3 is TGCAGCGCCCGGACAGGACTGGGGACTGAAGCTTTCTTT. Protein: CSARTGLGTEAFF.

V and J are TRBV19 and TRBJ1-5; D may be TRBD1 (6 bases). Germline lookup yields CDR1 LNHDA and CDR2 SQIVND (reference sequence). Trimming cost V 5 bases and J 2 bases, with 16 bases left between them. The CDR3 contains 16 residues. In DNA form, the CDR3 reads TGTGCCAGTAGTCTTAGACAGGTCCGGGGCAATCAGCCCCAGCATTTT. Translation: CASSLRQVRGNQPQHF. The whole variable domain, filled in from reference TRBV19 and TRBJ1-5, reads DGGITQSPKYLFRKEGQNVTLSCEQNLNHDAMYWYRQDPGQGLRLIYYSQIVNDFQKGDIAEGYSVSREKKESFPLTVTSAQKNPTAFYLCASSLRQVRGNQPQHFGDGTRLSIL.

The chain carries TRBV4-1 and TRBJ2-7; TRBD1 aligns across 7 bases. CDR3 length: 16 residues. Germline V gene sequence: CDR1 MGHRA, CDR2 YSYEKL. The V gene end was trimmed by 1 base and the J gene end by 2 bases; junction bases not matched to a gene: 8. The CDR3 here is CASSQGWQGVTYEQYF. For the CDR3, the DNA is TGCGCCAGCAGCCAAGGGTGGCAGGGGGTGACCTACGAGCAGTACTTC.

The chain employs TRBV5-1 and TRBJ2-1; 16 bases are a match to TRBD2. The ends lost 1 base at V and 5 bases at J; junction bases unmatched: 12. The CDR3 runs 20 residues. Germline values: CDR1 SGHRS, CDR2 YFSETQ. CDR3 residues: CASSLSVGLAGGLGHNEQFF. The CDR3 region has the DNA TGCGCCAGCAGCTTGAGCGTGGGACTAGCGGGAGGGTTAGGGCACAATGAGCAGTTCTTC.

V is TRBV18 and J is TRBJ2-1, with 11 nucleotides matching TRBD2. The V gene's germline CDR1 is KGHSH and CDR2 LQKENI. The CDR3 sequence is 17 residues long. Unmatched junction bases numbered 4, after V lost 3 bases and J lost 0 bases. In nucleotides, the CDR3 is TGTGCCAGCTCACCGATTAGCGGGAGGGCCTCCTACAATGAGCAGTTCTTC. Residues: CASSPISGRASYNEQFF.

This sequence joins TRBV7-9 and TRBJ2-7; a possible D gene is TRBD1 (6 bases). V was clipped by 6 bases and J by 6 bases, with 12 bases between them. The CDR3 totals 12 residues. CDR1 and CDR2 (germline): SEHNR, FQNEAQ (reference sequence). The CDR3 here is CASSFRGGEQYF. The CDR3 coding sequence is TGTGCCAGCAGTTTCAGGGGCGGCGAGCAGTACTTC.

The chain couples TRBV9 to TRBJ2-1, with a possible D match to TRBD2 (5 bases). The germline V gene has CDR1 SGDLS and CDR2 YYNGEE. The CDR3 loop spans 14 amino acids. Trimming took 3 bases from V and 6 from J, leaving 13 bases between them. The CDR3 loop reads CASSARGYINEQFF. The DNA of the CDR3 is TGTGCCAGCAGCGCACGGGGTTATATCAATGAGCAGTTCTTC.

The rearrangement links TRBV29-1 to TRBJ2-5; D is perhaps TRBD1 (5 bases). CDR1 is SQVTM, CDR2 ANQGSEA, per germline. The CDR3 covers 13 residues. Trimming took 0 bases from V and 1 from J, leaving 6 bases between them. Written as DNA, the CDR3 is TGCAGCGTTGAAGAAGGGGTCCAAGAGACCCAGTACTTC. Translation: CSVEEGVQETQYF. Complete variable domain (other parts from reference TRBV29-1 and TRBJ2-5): SAVISQKPSRDICQRGTSLTIQCQVDSQVTMMFWYRQQPGQSLTLIATANQGSEATYESGFVIDKFPISRPNLTFSTLTVSNMSPEDSSIYLCSVEEGVQETQYFGPGTRLLVL.

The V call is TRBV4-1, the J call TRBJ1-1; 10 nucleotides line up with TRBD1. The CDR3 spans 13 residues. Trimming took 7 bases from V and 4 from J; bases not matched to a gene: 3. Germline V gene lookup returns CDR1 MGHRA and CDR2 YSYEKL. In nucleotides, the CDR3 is TGCGCCAGCAAGGGACAGGGGAGCACTGAAGCTTTCTTT. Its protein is CASKGQGSTEAFF.

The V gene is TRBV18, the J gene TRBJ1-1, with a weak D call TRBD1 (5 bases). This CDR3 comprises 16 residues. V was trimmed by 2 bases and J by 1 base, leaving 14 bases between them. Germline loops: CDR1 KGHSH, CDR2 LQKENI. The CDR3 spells CASSPEGPGENTEAFF. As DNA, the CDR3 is TGTGCCAGCTCACCAGAGGGGCCGGGGGAGAACACTGAAGCTTTCTTT.

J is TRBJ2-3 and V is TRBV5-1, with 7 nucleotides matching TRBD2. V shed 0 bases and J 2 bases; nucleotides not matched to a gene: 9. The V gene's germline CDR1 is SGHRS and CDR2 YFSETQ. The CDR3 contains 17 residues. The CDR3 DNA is TGCGCCAGCAGCTTGGCCCTCGGCGGGAGATTCACAGATACGCAGTATTTT. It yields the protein CASSLALGGRFTDTQYF.

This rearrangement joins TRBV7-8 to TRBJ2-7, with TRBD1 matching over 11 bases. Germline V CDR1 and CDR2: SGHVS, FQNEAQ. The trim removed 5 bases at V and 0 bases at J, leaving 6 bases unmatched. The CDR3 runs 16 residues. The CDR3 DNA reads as TGTGCCAGCAGCATGACCGGGACAGGGGGCTCCTACGAGCAGTACTTC. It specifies CASSMTGTGGSYEQYF.

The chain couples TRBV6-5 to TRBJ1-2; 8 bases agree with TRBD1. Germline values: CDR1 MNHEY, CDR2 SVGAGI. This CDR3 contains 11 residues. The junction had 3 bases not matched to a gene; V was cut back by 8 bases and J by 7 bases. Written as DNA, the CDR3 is TGTGCCAGCCATCAGGGGGCTGGCTACACCTTC. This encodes CASHQGAGYTF.

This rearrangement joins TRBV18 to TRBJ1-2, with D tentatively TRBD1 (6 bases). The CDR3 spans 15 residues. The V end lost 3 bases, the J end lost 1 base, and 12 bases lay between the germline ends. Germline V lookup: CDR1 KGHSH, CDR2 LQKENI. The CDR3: CASSPDRSSNYGYTF. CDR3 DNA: TGTGCCAGCTCACCCGACAGGTCTAGTAACTATGGCTACACCTTC.

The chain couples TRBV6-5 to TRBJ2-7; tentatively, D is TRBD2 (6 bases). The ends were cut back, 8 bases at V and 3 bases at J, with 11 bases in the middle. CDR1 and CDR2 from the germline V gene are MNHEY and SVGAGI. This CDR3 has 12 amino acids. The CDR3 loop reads CASRRADYEQYF. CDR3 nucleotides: TGTGCCAGCCGGAGGGCCGACTACGAGCAGTACTTC.